These 20 T cell receptor beta chains were all obtained from the same sample, sequenced in a study of CD4+ T cells in melanoma. Only in-frame clones appear in the TCRdb table, and some are missing; sequencing was by immunoSEQ multiplex PCR. The data show about 140,000 clones, over 90% seen once. Source of these receptors: a human donor with melanoma.

The J gene is TRBJ2-5, the V gene TRBV5-8; a weak D match, TRBD2 (5 bases). Trimming took off 5 bases at V and 5 bases at J, with 19 bases between the two ends. This CDR3 spans 15 amino acids. CDR1 and CDR2 (germline): SGHTS, YDEGEE. DNA of the CDR3: TGTGCCAGCAGTTCAACCCGGCGCGGCGGGGAGACCCAGTACTTC. Protein product: CASSSTRRGGETQYF.

CDR3 sequence (DNA): TGTGCCAGCAGTGAAACCGGCGGGGTTTTACAGACCCAGTACTTC. As protein: CASSETGGVLQTQYF. V and J are TRBV6-1 and TRBJ2-5, with D possibly matching TRBD2 (6 bases). The ends were cut back, 2 bases at V and 6 bases at J, with 16 bases in the middle. Germline lookup yields CDR1 MNHNS and CDR2 SASEGT. CDR3 length: 15 amino acids.

The chain is built from TRBV6-4 and TRBJ2-2; a weak D match, TRBD2 (6 bases). Looked up from germline, CDR1 is MRHNA and CDR2 is SNTAGT. V was clipped by 0 bases and J by 4 bases, with 6 bases between them. The CDR3 sequence is 14 residues long. CDR3 nucleotides: TGTGCCAGCAGTGACTCCGGGGGCACCGGGGAGCTGTTTTTT. As protein: CASSDSGGTGELFF.

About this clone itself: The same CDR3 can be traced to other DNA sequences in this sample. The chain is built from TRBV5-1 and TRBJ2-1; the D is unclear. Germline V gene lookup returns CDR1 SGHRS and CDR2 YFSETQ. The V and J ends lost 0 bases and 0 bases respectively, with 7 bases between them. The CDR3 contains 15 residues. CDR3 nucleotides: TGCGCCAGCAGCTTGGACCGGCCCTCCTACAATGAGCAGTTCTTC. Translated: CASSLDRPSYNEQFF.

The CDR3 reads CATSRVPGNQPQHF. The CDR3 DNA follows: TGTGCCACCAGCAGAGTCCCAGGCAATCAGCCCCAGCATTTT. This chain joins TRBV15 and TRBJ1-5; D remains unclear. The CDR3 is made up of 14 amino acids. From germline, CDR1 is LNHNV and CDR2 YYDKDF (reference sequence). Trimming removed 1 base at V and 2 bases at J, with 6 bases between. Using reference TRBV15 and TRBJ1-5 for the parts outside the CDR3, the full variable domain is DAMVIQNPRYQVTQFGKPVTLSCSQTLNHNVMYWYQQKSSQAPKLLFHYYDKDFNNEADTPDNFQSRRPNTSFCFLDIRSPGLGDTAMYLCATSRVPGNQPQHFGDGTRLSIL.

V usage is TRBV19 and J usage is TRBJ1-6, with a possible D match to TRBD1 (5 bases). This CDR3 has 13 residues. Germline V gives CDR1 LNHDA, CDR2 SQIVND (reference sequence). V lost 5 bases and J lost 6, with 8 bases in between. The CDR3 reads CASSPGRNSPLHF. The CDR3 DNA reads as TGTGCCAGTAGTCCAGGGCGTAATTCACCCCTCCACTTT.

Notes on this clone: Different DNA sequences within this sample yield the same CDR3. This sequence joins TRBV5-1 and TRBJ2-7; the D is unclear. Per germline, CDR1 SGHRS and CDR2 YFSETQ. Trimming removed 0 bases at V and 3 bases at J, with 4 bases between. The CDR3 is 12 residues long. The CDR3 region is CASSLDGYEQYF. As DNA, the CDR3 is TGCGCCAGCAGCTTGGACGGCTACGAGCAGTACTTC.

This clone was seen more than once but under ten times. The rearrangement joins TRBV18 to TRBJ1-4; TRBD1 agrees at 10 bases. The CDR3 sequence is 15 residues long. With V trimmed by 5 bases and J by 7 bases, 7 bases remained unmatched. Per the germline V gene, CDR1 is KGHSH and CDR2 is LQKENI. CDR3 bases: TGTGCCAGCTCATCTACGACAGGGGGCGTTGAAAAACTGTTTTTT. It specifies CASSSTTGGVEKLFF.

The chain uses TRBV5-4 and TRBJ2-3; tentatively, D is TRBD1 (6 bases). Germline V lookup: CDR1 SGHNT, CDR2 YYREEE (reference sequence). The CDR3 covers 17 residues. V was trimmed by 0 bases and J by 8 bases, leaving 22 bases between them. The CDR3 nucleotides are TGTGCCAGCAGCTTGGCGGGACAACCTCTAACACAGGGTACGCAGTATTTT. This sequence encodes CASSLAGQPLTQGTQYF.

The rearrangement links TRBV29-1 to TRBJ2-4; tentative D call: TRBD2 (5 bases). Germline loops: CDR1 SQVTM, CDR2 ANQGSEA. The CDR3 runs to 14 residues. The V end was cut by 1 base, the J end by 4 bases, with 11 bases between. CDR3 residues: CSVEVGGEKNIQYF. In DNA, the CDR3 is TGCAGCGTTGAAGTCGGTGGGGAGAAAAACATTCAGTACTTC.

This chain joins TRBV11-3 and TRBJ2-1; D might be TRBD1 (5 bases). CDR1 and CDR2 (germline): SGHNT, YENEEA. V was trimmed by 4 bases and J by 7 bases, leaving 8 bases between them. The CDR3 has 12 residues. The CDR3 region is CASSSDSNEQFF. CDR3 nucleotides: TGTGCCAGCAGCTCAGACAGTAATGAGCAGTTCTTC.

This chain uses TRBV7-8 with TRBJ1-1; perhaps TRBD1 as D (5 bases). The germline V gene encodes CDR1 SGHVS and CDR2 FQNEAQ. The CDR3 sequence is 14 residues long. Trimming cost V 5 bases and J 3 bases, with 13 bases left between them. The CDR3 region is CASSPRVADTEAFF. DNA of the CDR3: TGTGCCAGCAGCCCCAGGGTAGCGGACACTGAAGCTTTCTTT.

For the CDR3, the DNA is TGTGCCAGCAGCCAAGATGCGAGGGCTGATACGCAGTATTTT. This codes for CASSQDARADTQYF. The chain links TRBV4-2 to TRBJ2-3; maybe TRBD2 (5 bases). Between the trimmed V and J ends, which lost 0 bases and 6 bases, there was a span of 10 bases. The CDR3 sequence is 14 residues long. The germline CDR1 and CDR2 sequences are LGHNA and YNFKEQ.

This rearrangement joins TRBV5-1 to TRBJ2-7; D unresolved. Per germline, CDR1 SGHRS and CDR2 YFSETQ. Trimming pared 0 bases from V and 4 bases from J, leaving 17 bases between. CDR3 size: 16 residues. In DNA, the CDR3 is TGCGCCAGCAGCTTGGGACCTCGTGGCAGCCAATACGAGCAGTACTTC. Its protein is CASSLGPRGSQYEQYF.

The chain combines TRBV11-2 with TRBJ2-2; D uncertain. V lost 4 bases and J lost 1, with 13 bases in between. In germline, CDR1 is SGHAT, CDR2 FQNNGV. The CDR3 covers 16 residues. Here the CDR3 reads CASSSATAQNTGELFF. CDR3 nucleotide sequence: TGTGCCAGCAGCTCCGCAACAGCCCAGAACACCGGGGAGCTGTTTTTT.

This sequence joins TRBV5-1 and TRBJ2-5, with 16 bases lining up with TRBD2. The CDR3 is made up of 16 amino acids. V shed 4 bases and J 2 bases; nucleotides not matched to a gene: 2. Germline assignment: CDR1 SGHRS and CDR2 YFSETQ. For the CDR3, the DNA is TGCGCCAGCAGCACGGGACTAGCGGGGGGGCAAGAGACCCAGTACTTC. Translating gives CASSTGLAGGQETQYF.

The chain links TRBV2 to TRBJ2-3, with TRBD2 matching over 8 bases. The CDR3 loop spans 15 amino acids. V lost 4 bases to trimming and J lost 1 base; unmatched junction nucleotides: 4. The germline V gene encodes CDR1 SNHLY and CDR2 FYNNEI. CDR3 sequence reads: CASSGPGGRTDTQYF. The DNA for the CDR3 is TGTGCCAGCAGTGGACCGGGGGGGCGCACAGATACGCAGTATTTT.

The table lists this clone with a count of one. The rearrangement uses TRBV18 and TRBJ1-5; D gene uncertain. CDR1 and CDR2 from the germline V gene are KGHSH and LQKENI. The V and J ends lost 1 base and 0 bases respectively, with 7 bases between them. The CDR3 totals 15 residues. The CDR3 spells CASSPLAVSNQPQHF. The CDR3 DNA follows: TGTGCCAGCTCACCACTGGCAGTTAGCAATCAGCCCCAGCATTTT. Combining the CDR3 with reference TRBV18 and TRBJ1-5 gives the whole variable domain NAGVMQNPRHLVRRRGQEARLRCSPMKGHSHVYWYRQLPEEGLKFMVYLQKENIIDESGMPKERFSAEFPKEGPSILRIQQVVRGDSAAYFCASSPLAVSNQPQHFGDGTRLSIL.

The V and J genes are TRBV19 and TRBJ2-1; 8 nucleotides align to TRBD2. Germline V CDR1 and CDR2: LNHDA, SQIVND (reference sequence). The trim removed 3 bases at V and 5 bases at J, leaving 15 bases unmatched. This CDR3 is 18 amino acids long. In DNA, the CDR3 is TGTGCCAGTAGTATTAAAAGCCTTGGCGGGGGGCGACACAATGAGCAGTTCTTC. Protein product: CASSIKSLGGGRHNEQFF.

The chain carries TRBV5-1 and TRBJ2-7; 11 nucleotides match TRBD2. The V gene's germline CDR1 is SGHRS and CDR2 YFSETQ. Trimming removed 4 bases from V and 4 bases from J; junction bases left unmatched: 4. The CDR3 runs 14 residues. CDR3 loop: CASSITSGGYEQYF. The CDR3 region has the DNA TGCGCCAGCAGCATTACTAGCGGGGGTTACGAGCAGTACTTC.